The 6 T cell receptor beta chains given below trace back to one sample, sequenced in a study of human T cells and chemical hapten exposure. Time point described: patch test 1, 2 weeks after DPC sensitization. Specified treatment: therapeutic diphenylcyclopropenone sensitization with weekly scalp DPC. Via MiXCR, TCRdb re-called the RACE reads, giving one row per CDR3 protein. The data show tens of thousands of distinct CDR3 sequences, about 10% seen once. The sequencing used whole blood, collected in connection with sensitization to the hapten diphenylcyclopropenone (DPC). These receptor sequences come from a middle-aged man with alopecia areata. Some clones in this sample may be carry-over from other donors' samples.

This clonotype showed up many times. The chain uses TRBV6-2 or TRBV6-3 and TRBJ1-1; D call uncertain. This CDR3 is 11 amino acids long. Germline V gene data show CDR1 as MNHEY and CDR2 as SVGEGT. Trimming cost V 7 bases and J 5 bases, with 8 bases left between them. The CDR3 nucleotides are TGTGCCAGCACCCTTTATACTGAAGCTTTCTTT. Encoded protein: CASTLYTEAFF.

This clonotype was observed a handful of times. The chain uses TRBV29-1 and TRBJ2-3; perhaps D is TRBD1 or TRBD2 (6 bases each). The germline V gene has CDR1 SQVTM and CDR2 ANQGSEA. This CDR3 has 14 residues. The V and J ends lost 8 bases and 1 base respectively, with 16 bases between them. This CDR3 reads CSSAGGPGTDTQYF. The CDR3 nucleotides are TGCAGCTCCGCCGGGGGCCCGGGCACAGATACGCAGTATTTT.

This clonotype occurred many times. V gene TRBV28 combines with J gene TRBJ1-2; D gene uncertain. The germline V gene encodes CDR1 MDHEN and CDR2 SYDVKM. The CDR3 spans 14 residues. V dropped 5 bases and J dropped 4 bases, with 14 bases sitting between them. CDR3 in DNA: TGTGCCAGCAGTACAAACCCGACCTTCTATGGCTACACCTTC. Translated: CASSTNPTFYGYTF.

This clonotype has ten or more counts. V gene TRBV11-2 combines with J gene TRBJ1-1; weak D call: TRBD1 (6 bases). Trimming removed 6 bases at V and 5 bases at J, with 16 bases between. This CDR3 comprises 14 residues. From germline, CDR1 is SGHAT and CDR2 FQNNGV. CDR3 sequence reads: CASSRTGSPTEAFF. Written as DNA, the CDR3 is TGTGCCAGCAGTCGCACAGGGTCTCCAACTGAAGCTTTCTTT.

The chain employs TRBV3-1 and TRBJ2-2; 15 bases are shared with TRBD2. Per germline, CDR1 LGHDT and CDR2 YNNKEL (reference sequence). The length of the CDR3 is 19 residues. After removal of 7 bases from V and 5 bases from J, the junction contained 14 bases not matched to a gene. CDR3 in amino acids: CASMTTGLAGGPGTGELFF. CDR3 bases: TGTGCCAGCATGACCACCGGACTAGCGGGAGGGCCAGGGACCGGGGAGCTGTTTTTT.

This clonotype was detected many times. V usage is TRBV7-6 and J usage is TRBJ1-1, with TRBD1 matching 10 bases. Germline CDR1 reads SGHVS; CDR2 reads FNYEAQ. V shed 3 bases, J shed 0 bases, and the junction held 10 bases outside the gene matches. The CDR3 runs 18 residues. For the CDR3, the DNA is TGTGCCAGCAGCTTCTTTCGGCGGGGACAGGGGTTGAACACTGAAGCTTTCTTT. This codes for CASSFFRRGQGLNTEAFF.